A selection of T cell receptor beta chains follows, all from one sample in a study of technical replicates of blood from a few donors. Assay: immunoSEQ multiplex PCR; the TCRdb copy retains only in-frame clones and omits some. The sample gives about 75,000 clones, just over 90% of which show up once; 4.5% to 5% is in the top ten. The source material was PBMCs. The receptors come from a human donor in good health. Some clones in this sample may be carry-over from other donors' samples. CDR3s include the opening cysteine and the closing phenylalanine or tryptophan. D genes are given only for firm matches. Some rows have no size entry. The others give once, few or many, or a class for an expanded clone.

abundance: -; j_gene: TRBJ1-2; v_gene: TRBV11-2; d_gene: TRBD1; CDR3aa: CASSLEQGAVYGYTF; CDR3nt: TGTGCCAGCAGCTTAGAACAGGGGGCAGTCTATGGCTACACCTTC
abundance: -; j_gene: TRBJ2-1; v_gene: TRBV2; d_gene: TRBD2; CDR3aa: CASTQGLAGGYNEQFF; CDR3nt: TGTGCCAGCACCCAAGGGCTAGCGGGGGGGTACAATGAGCAGTTCTTC
abundance: -; j_gene: TRBJ2-3; v_gene: TRBV6-1; d_gene: TRBD2; CDR3aa: CASSVLAGDSPDTQYF; CDR3nt: TGTGCCAGCAGTGTCCTAGCGGGGGATTCCCCAGATACGCAGTATTTT
abundance: -; j_gene: TRBJ2-2; v_gene: TRBV15; d_gene: -; CDR3aa: CATSRDWLRDTGELFF; CDR3nt: TGTGCCACCAGCAGAGATTGGCTTCGGGACACCGGGGAGCTGTTTTTT
abundance: once; j_gene: TRBJ1-6; v_gene: TRBV5-4; d_gene: -; CDR3aa: CASSSTAAVNSPLHF; CDR3nt: TGTGCCAGCAGCAGTACTGCGGCTGTAAATTCACCCCTCCACTTT
abundance: -; j_gene: TRBJ2-5; v_gene: TRBV2; d_gene: -; CDR3aa: CASPAGAYQETQYF; CDR3nt: TGTGCCAGCCCTGCGGGGGCGTACCAAGAGACCCAGTACTTC
abundance: -; j_gene: TRBJ2-7; v_gene: TRBV12-5; d_gene: -; CDR3aa: CASGRSGGYEQYF; CDR3nt: TGTGCTAGTGGCCGTAGCGGAGGCTACGAGCAGTACTTC
abundance: -; j_gene: TRBJ2-7; v_gene: TRBV27; d_gene: -; CDR3aa: CASSLTRTNSYEQYF; CDR3nt: TGTGCCAGCAGTTTGACGAGGACAAACTCCTACGAGCAGTACTTC
abundance: -; j_gene: TRBJ1-2; v_gene: TRBV6-5; d_gene: -; CDR3aa: CASSYAGSGGRYGYTF; CDR3nt: TGTGCCAGCAGTTACGCTGGGTCGGGGGGAAGGTATGGCTACACCTTC
abundance: -; j_gene: TRBJ2-1; v_gene: TRBV4-1; d_gene: TRBD2; CDR3aa: CASSRELAGGYNEQFF; CDR3nt: TGCGCCAGCAGCCGAGAACTAGCGGGGGGGTACAATGAGCAGTTCTTC
abundance: -; j_gene: TRBJ2-5; v_gene: TRBV7-2; d_gene: -; CDR3aa: CASSLGRETQYF; CDR3nt: TGTGCCAGCAGCTTAGGTCGGGAGACCCAGTACTTC
abundance: -; j_gene: TRBJ1-2; v_gene: TRBV4-2; d_gene: -; CDR3aa: CASSQDSGFPGGYTF; CDR3nt: TGTGCCAGCAGCCAAGATAGCGGGTTTCCAGGTGGCTACACCTTC
abundance: -; j_gene: TRBJ2-7; v_gene: TRBV6-1; d_gene: TRBD2; CDR3aa: CASRTGGRGTYEQYF; CDR3nt: TGTGCCAGCAGGACGGGGGGGCGGGGGACCTACGAGCAGTACTTC
abundance: -; j_gene: TRBJ2-4; v_gene: TRBV19; d_gene: TRBD2; CDR3aa: CASSGKGLAGLSDLAKNIQYF; CDR3nt: TGTGCCAGTAGTGGGAAGGGACTAGCGGGACTCTCAGATCTAGCCAAAAACATTCAGTACTTC
abundance: -; j_gene: TRBJ2-1; v_gene: TRBV19; d_gene: TRBD2; CDR3aa: CASNRKGLAGSDNEQFF; CDR3nt: TGTGCCAGTAATCGGAAGGGGCTAGCGGGATCTGACAATGAGCAGTTCTTC
abundance: once; j_gene: TRBJ2-3; v_gene: TRBV5-1; d_gene: -; CDR3aa: CASSLQTTLDTQYF; CDR3nt: TGCGCCAGCAGCCTACAAACTACACTTGATACGCAGTATTTT
abundance: -; j_gene: TRBJ2-2; v_gene: TRBV6-5; d_gene: TRBD2; CDR3aa: CASTRGTSTGELFF; CDR3nt: TGTGCCAGCACCCGCGGGACTAGCACCGGGGAGCTGTTTTTT
abundance: -; j_gene: TRBJ2-1; v_gene: TRBV6-5; d_gene: -; CDR3aa: CASSGGRGDNEQFF; CDR3nt: TGTGCTTCTTCTGGGGGGAGGGGGGACAATGAGCAGTTCTTC
abundance: -; j_gene: TRBJ1-2; v_gene: TRBV7-3; d_gene: -; CDR3aa: CASSSFNPGLYGYTF; CDR3nt: TGTGCCAGCAGCTCATTTAATCCTGGACTTTATGGCTACACCTTC
abundance: -; j_gene: TRBJ1-2; v_gene: TRBV4-1; d_gene: TRBD1; CDR3aa: CASSRQGGGSNYGYTF; CDR3nt: TGCGCCAGCAGCCGACAGGGCGGCGGGTCTAACTATGGCTACACCTTC
abundance: -; j_gene: TRBJ2-3; v_gene: TRBV5-4; d_gene: TRBD2; CDR3aa: CASSGRVGVDTQYF; CDR3nt: TGTGCCAGCAGTGGGAGGGTGGGGGTAGATACGCAGTATTTT
abundance: -; j_gene: TRBJ2-3; v_gene: TRBV9; d_gene: -; CDR3aa: CASSRRSNTDTQYF; CDR3nt: TGTGCCAGCAGTCGTAGAAGCAACACAGATACGCAGTATTTT
abundance: -; j_gene: TRBJ2-3; v_gene: TRBV7-9; d_gene: -; CDR3aa: CASSSAGGGSSDTQYF; CDR3nt: TGTGCCAGCAGCTCGGCCGGTGGGGGGTCTTCAGATACGCAGTATTTT
abundance: -; j_gene: TRBJ2-3; v_gene: TRBV5-4; d_gene: -; CDR3aa: CASGATPYSTDTQYF; CDR3nt: TGTGCCAGCGGAGCTACCCCGTATAGCACAGATACGCAGTATTTT
abundance: once; j_gene: TRBJ2-5; v_gene: TRBV4-3; d_gene: -; CDR3aa: CASSRTVEETQYF; CDR3nt: TGCGCCAGCAGCCGGACAGTCGAAGAGACCCAGTACTTC
abundance: -; j_gene: TRBJ2-5; v_gene: TRBV7-8; d_gene: -; CDR3aa: CASNTEGTQYF; CDR3nt: TGTGCCAGCAATACGGAGGGGACCCAGTACTTC
abundance: -; j_gene: TRBJ2-1; v_gene: TRBV19; d_gene: TRBD2; CDR3aa: CASSDPQLGGLGSEQFF; CDR3nt: TGTGCCAGTAGCGACCCTCAACTGGGGGGGTTGGGGAGTGAGCAGTTCTTC
abundance: -; j_gene: TRBJ1-3; v_gene: TRBV7-8; d_gene: TRBD1; CDR3aa: CASSLVRGRIGNTIYF; CDR3nt: TGTGCCAGCAGCTTAGTAAGGGGGCGCATTGGAAACACCATATATTTT
abundance: -; j_gene: TRBJ2-3; v_gene: TRBV5-1; d_gene: TRBD2; CDR3aa: CASSVREGDTQYF; CDR3nt: TGCGCCAGCAGCGTCCGGGAGGGAGATACGCAGTATTTT
abundance: -; j_gene: TRBJ2-7; v_gene: TRBV18; d_gene: TRBD1; CDR3aa: CASSRDRNNYEQYF; CDR3nt: TGTGCCAGCTCACGGGACAGAAACAACTACGAGCAGTACTTC
abundance: once; j_gene: TRBJ2-1; v_gene: TRBV5-1; d_gene: TRBD2; CDR3aa: CASGGGGGPNEQFF; CDR3nt: TGCGCCAGCGGGGGTGGGGGAGGGCCAAATGAGCAGTTCTTC
abundance: -; j_gene: TRBJ2-1; v_gene: TRBV6-5; d_gene: TRBD2; CDR3aa: CAVGPGTSLFDEQFF; CDR3nt: TGTGCAGTGGGTCCCGGGACTAGTTTGTTCGATGAGCAGTTCTTC
abundance: -; j_gene: TRBJ2-1; v_gene: TRBV1; d_gene: -; CDR3aa: CTSSQDGGRGGSYNEQFF; CDR3nt: TGCACCAGCAGCCAAGATGGTGGGCGGGGGGGCTCCTACAATGAGCAGTTCTTC
abundance: -; j_gene: TRBJ1-3; v_gene: TRBV6-6; d_gene: -; CDR3aa: CASHLHSSGNTIYF; CDR3nt: TGTGCCAGCCATCTCCACAGCTCTGGAAACACCATATATTTT
abundance: -; j_gene: TRBJ2-7; v_gene: TRBV27; d_gene: -; CDR3aa: CASSLLFGGDPSYEQYF; CDR3nt: TGTGCCAGCAGTCTCCTTTTTGGGGGCGACCCTAGCTACGAGCAGTACTTC
abundance: -; j_gene: TRBJ2-1; v_gene: TRBV18; d_gene: -; CDR3aa: CASSPQGSNEQFF; CDR3nt: TGTGCCAGCTCACCACAGGGGTCCAATGAGCAGTTCTTC
abundance: -; j_gene: TRBJ2-1; v_gene: TRBV19; d_gene: TRBD2; CDR3aa: CASTTKSGGRPSEQFF; CDR3nt: TGTGCCAGTACCACAAAATCCGGCGGGAGGCCCAGTGAGCAGTTCTTC
abundance: -; j_gene: TRBJ1-1; v_gene: TRBV7-6; d_gene: -; CDR3aa: CASSLARNTEAFF; CDR3nt: TGTGCCAGCAGCTTAGCCAGGAACACTGAAGCTTTCTTT
abundance: -; j_gene: TRBJ2-7; v_gene: TRBV23-1; d_gene: -; CDR3aa: CASSLKHLRDTKYF; CDR3nt: TGCGCCAGCAGTCTAAAACACCTCCGCGACACAAAGTACTTC
abundance: -; j_gene: TRBJ1-2; v_gene: TRBV19; d_gene: TRBD1; CDR3aa: CASSIPVQGDRGYTF; CDR3nt: TGTGCCAGTAGTATTCCCGTTCAGGGGGATCGTGGCTACACCTTC
abundance: -; j_gene: TRBJ1-2; v_gene: TRBV4-2; d_gene: -; CDR3aa: CASSQVSLYSNYGYTF; CDR3nt: TGTGCCAGCAGCCAAGTCTCGCTATATTCTAACTATGGCTACACCTTC
abundance: -; j_gene: TRBJ2-2; v_gene: TRBV2; d_gene: TRBD2; CDR3aa: CASSEGTSVFGTGELFF; CDR3nt: TGTGCCAGCAGTGAAGGGACTAGCGTTTTCGGCACCGGGGAGCTGTTTTTT
abundance: -; j_gene: TRBJ2-1; v_gene: TRBV29-1; d_gene: -; CDR3aa: CSVVGINSYNEQFF; CDR3nt: TGCAGCGTTGTCGGTATCAACTCCTACAATGAGCAGTTCTTC